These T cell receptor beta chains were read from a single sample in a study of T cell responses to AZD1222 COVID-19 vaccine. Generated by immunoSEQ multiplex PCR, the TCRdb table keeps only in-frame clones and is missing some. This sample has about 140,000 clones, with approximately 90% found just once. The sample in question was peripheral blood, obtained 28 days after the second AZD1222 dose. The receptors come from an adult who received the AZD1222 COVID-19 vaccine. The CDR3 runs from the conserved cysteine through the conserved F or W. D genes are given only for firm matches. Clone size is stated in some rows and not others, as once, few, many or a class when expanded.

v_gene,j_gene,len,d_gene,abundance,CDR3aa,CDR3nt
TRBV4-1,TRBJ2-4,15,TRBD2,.,CASSQILAERGIQYF,TGCGCCAGCAGCCAGATCCTAGCGGAGAGGGGCATTCAGTACTTC
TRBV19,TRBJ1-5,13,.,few,CASLGGNYQPQHF,TGTGCCAGCCTTGGGGGGAATTATCAGCCCCAGCATTTT
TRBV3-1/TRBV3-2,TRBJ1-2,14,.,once,CASSQDNTVRSYTF,TGTGCCAGCAGCCAAGATAACACAGTGAGAAGCTACACCTTC
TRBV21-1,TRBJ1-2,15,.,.,CASSKDGSENYGYTF,TGTGCCAGCAGCAAAGATGGATCCGAAAACTATGGCTACACCTTC
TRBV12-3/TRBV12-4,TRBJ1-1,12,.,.,CASSPRTAGAFF,TGTGCCAGCAGTCCACGGACAGCTGGGGCTTTCTTT
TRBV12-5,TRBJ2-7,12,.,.,CASRGGTYEQYF,TGTGCTAGTAGGGGGGGTACCTACGAGCAGTACTTC
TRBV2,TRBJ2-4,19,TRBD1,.,CASRETGTGIPLAKNIQYF,TGTGCCAGCAGGGAGACCGGGACAGGGATCCCCCTAGCCAAAAACATTCAGTACTTC
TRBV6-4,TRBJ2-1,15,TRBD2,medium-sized,CASTQTSGSSNEQFF,TGTGCCAGCACTCAGACTAGCGGGAGTTCAAATGAGCAGTTCTTC
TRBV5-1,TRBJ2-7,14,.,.,CASSAQGSTYEQYF,TGCGCCAGCAGCGCACAAGGGTCAACCTACGAGCAGTACTTC
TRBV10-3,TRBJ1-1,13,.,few,CAISLQGNTEAFF,TGTGCCATCAGTTTACAGGGCAACACTGAAGCTTTCTTT
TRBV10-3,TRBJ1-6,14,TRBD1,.,CAVQGATYNSPLHF,TGTGCCGTTCAGGGGGCTACCTATAATTCACCCCTCCACTTT
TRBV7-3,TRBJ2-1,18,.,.,CASSLKLGRDTQGNEQFF,TGTGCCAGCAGCCTCAAATTAGGACGGGACACCCAGGGCAATGAGCAGTTCTTC
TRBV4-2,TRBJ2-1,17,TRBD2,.,CASSRGPAGDGGNEQFF,TGTGCCAGCAGCCGAGGACCAGCGGGGGATGGTGGAAATGAGCAGTTCTTC
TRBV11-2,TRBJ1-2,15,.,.,CASSLDLDGGYGYTF,TGTGCCAGCAGCTTAGATCTGGATGGGGGCTATGGCTACACCTTC
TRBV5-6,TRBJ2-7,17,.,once,CASSFGTGSQTSYEQYF,TGTGCCAGCAGCTTCGGAACGGGGTCGCAAACATCCTACGAGCAGTACTTC
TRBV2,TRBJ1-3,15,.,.,CASSELPGSGNTIYF,TGTGCCAGCAGTGAATTGCCAGGCTCTGGAAACACCATATATTTT
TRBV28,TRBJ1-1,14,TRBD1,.,CASSRTRGPTEAFF,TGTGCCAGCAGCCGAACTAGGGGGCCCACTGAAGCTTTCTTT
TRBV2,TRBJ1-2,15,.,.,CASSEMSPRNAGYTF,TGTGCCAGCAGTGAAATGTCGCCTCGTAACGCTGGCTACACCTTC
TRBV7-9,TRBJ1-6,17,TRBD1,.,CASSSSGTGEYNSPLHF,TGTGCCAGCAGCTCCTCCGGGACAGGAGAATATAATTCACCCCTCCACTTT
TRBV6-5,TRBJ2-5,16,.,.,CASSYSRPAGQETQYF,TGTGCCAGCAGTTACTCGCGCCCAGCGGGTCAAGAGACCCAGTACTTC
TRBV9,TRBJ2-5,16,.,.,CASSGGRVRSQETQYF,TGTGCCAGCAGCGGGGGCCGGGTGAGGTCCCAAGAGACCCAGTACTTC
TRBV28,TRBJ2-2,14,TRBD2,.,CASSLTSGRGWLFF,TGTGCCAGCAGTTTGACTAGCGGGAGAGGGTGGCTGTTTTTT
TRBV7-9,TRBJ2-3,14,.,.,CASSFGGGTDTQYF,TGTGCCAGCAGCTTCGGGGGTGGGACAGATACGCAGTATTTT
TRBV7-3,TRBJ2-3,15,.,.,CASSSGSGSGDTQYF,TGTGCCAGCAGTTCGGGATCAGGGTCAGGAGATACGCAGTATTTT
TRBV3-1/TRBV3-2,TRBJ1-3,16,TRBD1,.,CASRRTSTGDGNTIYF,TGTGCCAGCAGAAGGACCTCGACAGGGGATGGAAACACCATATATTTT
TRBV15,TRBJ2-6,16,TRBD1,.,CATKTGGATGANVLTF,TGTGCCACCAAGACAGGGGGCGCAACTGGGGCCAACGTCCTGACTTTC
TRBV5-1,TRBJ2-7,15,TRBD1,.,CASSVGQGAVNEQYF,TGCGCCAGCAGCGTGGGACAGGGGGCTGTGAACGAGCAGTACTTC
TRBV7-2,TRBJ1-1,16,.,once,CASSAHLTGGNTEAFF,TGTGCCAGCAGCGCTCACCTAACAGGAGGGAACACTGAAGCTTTCTTT
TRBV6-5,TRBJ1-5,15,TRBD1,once,CASRGDRNSNQPQHF,TGTGCCAGCAGAGGGGACAGAAATAGCAATCAGCCCCAGCATTTT
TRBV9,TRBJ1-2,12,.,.,CASSGDTYGYTF,TGTGCCAGCAGCGGAGATACATATGGCTACACCTTC
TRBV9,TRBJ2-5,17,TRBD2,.,CASSTGTSGSLRETQYF,TGTGCCAGCAGCACCGGGACTAGCGGGAGCCTCAGGGAGACCCAGTACTTC
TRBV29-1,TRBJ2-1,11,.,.,CSGEHQGGQFF,TGCAGCGGCGAACATCAGGGGGGGCAGTTCTTC
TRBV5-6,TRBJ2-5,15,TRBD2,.,CASTRGLAGQETQYF,TGTGCCAGCACCCGTGGGCTAGCGGGGCAAGAGACCCAGTACTTC
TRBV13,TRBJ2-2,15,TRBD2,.,CASSRVPGLAGELFF,TGTGCCAGCAGCAGAGTCCCGGGACTAGCCGGGGAGCTGTTTTTT
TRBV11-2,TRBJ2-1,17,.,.,CASSLGKGSTAIGEQFF,TGTGCCAGCAGCTTAGGGAAAGGTAGCACGGCGATAGGTGAGCAGTTCTTC
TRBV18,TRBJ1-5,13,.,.,CASSSQWDQPQHF,TGTGCCAGCTCATCACAGTGGGATCAGCCCCAGCATTTT
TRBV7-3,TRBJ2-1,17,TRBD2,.,CASSPPRTSGLYNEQFF,TGTGCCAGCAGCCCCCCCCGGACTAGCGGATTATACAATGAGCAGTTCTTC
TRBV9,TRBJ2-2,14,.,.,CASCQTQGTGELFF,TGTGCCAGCTGTCAGACGCAGGGTACCGGGGAGCTGTTTTTT
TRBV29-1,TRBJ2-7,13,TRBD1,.,CSANRDSSYEQYF,TGCAGCGCCAACCGGGACAGCTCCTACGAGCAGTACTTC
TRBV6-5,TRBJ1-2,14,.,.,CASSFDPVGYGYTF,TGTGCCAGCAGTTTCGACCCGGTGGGATATGGCTACACCTTC
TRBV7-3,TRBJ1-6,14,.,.,CASSRTGGNSPLHF,TGTGCCAGCAGCCGGACCGGGGGAAATTCACCCCTCCACTTT